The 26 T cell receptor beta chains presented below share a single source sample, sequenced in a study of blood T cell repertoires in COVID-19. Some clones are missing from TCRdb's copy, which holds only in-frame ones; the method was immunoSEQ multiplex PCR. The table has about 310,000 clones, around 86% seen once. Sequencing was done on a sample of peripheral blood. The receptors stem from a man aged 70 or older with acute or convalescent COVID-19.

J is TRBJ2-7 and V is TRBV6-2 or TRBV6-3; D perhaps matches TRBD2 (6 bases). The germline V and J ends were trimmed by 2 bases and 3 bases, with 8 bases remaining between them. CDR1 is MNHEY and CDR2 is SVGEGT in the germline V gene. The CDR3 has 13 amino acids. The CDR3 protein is CASSYAGSYEQYF. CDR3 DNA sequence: TGTGCCAGCAGTTACGCCGGGAGCTACGAGCAGTACTTC.

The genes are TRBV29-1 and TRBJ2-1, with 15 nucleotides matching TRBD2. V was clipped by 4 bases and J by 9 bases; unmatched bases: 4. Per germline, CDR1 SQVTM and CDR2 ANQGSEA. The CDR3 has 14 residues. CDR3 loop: CSVAPGLAGGEQFF. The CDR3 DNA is TGCAGCGTTGCTCCGGGACTAGCGGGAGGTGAGCAGTTCTTC.

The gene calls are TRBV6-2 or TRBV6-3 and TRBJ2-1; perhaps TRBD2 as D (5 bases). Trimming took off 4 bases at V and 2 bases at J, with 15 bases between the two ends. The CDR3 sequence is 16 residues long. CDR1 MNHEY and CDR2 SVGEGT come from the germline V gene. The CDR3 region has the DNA TGTGCCAGCAGTTCGCCGACTAACCCTACCTACAATGAGCAGTTCTTC. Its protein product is CASSSPTNPTYNEQFF.

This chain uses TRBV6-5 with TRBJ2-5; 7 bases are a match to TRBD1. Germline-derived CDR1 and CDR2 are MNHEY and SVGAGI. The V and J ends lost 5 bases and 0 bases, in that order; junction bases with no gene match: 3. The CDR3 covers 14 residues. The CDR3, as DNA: TGTGCCAGCAGTCGGGGACAGAACCAAGAGACCCAGTACTTC. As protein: CASSRGQNQETQYF.

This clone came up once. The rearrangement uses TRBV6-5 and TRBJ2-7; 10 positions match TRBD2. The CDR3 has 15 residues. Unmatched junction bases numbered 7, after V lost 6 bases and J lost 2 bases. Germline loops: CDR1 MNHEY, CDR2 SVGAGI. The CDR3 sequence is CASRPSGLAAYEQYF. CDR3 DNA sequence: TGTGCCAGCAGACCCTCCGGACTAGCGGCCTACGAGCAGTACTTC.

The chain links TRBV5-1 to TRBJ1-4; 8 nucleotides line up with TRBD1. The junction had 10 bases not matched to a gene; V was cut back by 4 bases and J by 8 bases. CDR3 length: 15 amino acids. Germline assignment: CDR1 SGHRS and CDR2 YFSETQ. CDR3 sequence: CASSARTGQDEKLFF. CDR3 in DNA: TGCGCCAGCAGCGCCCGGACAGGGCAGGACGAAAAACTGTTTTTT.

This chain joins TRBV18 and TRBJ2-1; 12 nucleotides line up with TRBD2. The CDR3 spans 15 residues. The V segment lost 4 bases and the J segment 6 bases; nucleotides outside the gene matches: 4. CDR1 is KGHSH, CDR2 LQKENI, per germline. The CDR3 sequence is CASSRTSGIGNEQFF. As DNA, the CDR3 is TGTGCCAGCTCACGGACTAGCGGGATAGGCAATGAGCAGTTCTTC.

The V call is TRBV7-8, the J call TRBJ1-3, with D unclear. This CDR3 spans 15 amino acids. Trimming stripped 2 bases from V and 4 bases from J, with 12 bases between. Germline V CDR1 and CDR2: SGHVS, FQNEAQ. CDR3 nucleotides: TGTGCCAGCAGCTTACAGGCAGCGGGGGGAAACACCATATATTTT. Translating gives CASSLQAAGGNTIYF.

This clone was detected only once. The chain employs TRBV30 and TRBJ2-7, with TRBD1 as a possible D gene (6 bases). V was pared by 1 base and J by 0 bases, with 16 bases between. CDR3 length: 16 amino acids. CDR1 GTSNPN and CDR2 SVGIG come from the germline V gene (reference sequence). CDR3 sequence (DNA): TGTGCCTGGAGTGGTGGTATGAGGGGGATCTCCTACGAGCAGTACTTC. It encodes CAWSGGMRGISYEQYF.

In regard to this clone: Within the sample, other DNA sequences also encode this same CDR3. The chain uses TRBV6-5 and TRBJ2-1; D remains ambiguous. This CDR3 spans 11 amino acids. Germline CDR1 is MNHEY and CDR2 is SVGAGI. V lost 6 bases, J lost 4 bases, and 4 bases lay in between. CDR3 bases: TGTGCCAGCAGGTTATACAATGAGCAGTTCTTC. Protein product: CASRLYNEQFF.

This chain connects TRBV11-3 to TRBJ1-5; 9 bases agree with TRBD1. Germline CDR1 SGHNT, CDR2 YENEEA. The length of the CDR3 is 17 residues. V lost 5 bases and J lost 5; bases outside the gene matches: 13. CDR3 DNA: TGTGCCAGCAGCCGCGCGGGACAGGGTGCATTGGATCAGCCCCAGCATTTT. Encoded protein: CASSRAGQGALDQPQHF.

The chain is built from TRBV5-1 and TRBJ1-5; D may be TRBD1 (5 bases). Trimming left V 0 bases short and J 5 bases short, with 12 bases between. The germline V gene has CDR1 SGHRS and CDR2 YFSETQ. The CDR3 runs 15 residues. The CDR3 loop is CASSLAYGGDQPQHF. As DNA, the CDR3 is TGCGCCAGCAGCTTGGCTTACGGGGGTGATCAGCCCCAGCATTTT.

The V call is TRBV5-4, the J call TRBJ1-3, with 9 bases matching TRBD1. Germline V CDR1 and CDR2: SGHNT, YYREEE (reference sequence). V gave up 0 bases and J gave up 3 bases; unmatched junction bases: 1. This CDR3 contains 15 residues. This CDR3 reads CASSLGDRDGNTIYF. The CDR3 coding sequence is TGTGCCAGCAGCTTGGGGGACAGGGATGGAAACACCATATATTTT.

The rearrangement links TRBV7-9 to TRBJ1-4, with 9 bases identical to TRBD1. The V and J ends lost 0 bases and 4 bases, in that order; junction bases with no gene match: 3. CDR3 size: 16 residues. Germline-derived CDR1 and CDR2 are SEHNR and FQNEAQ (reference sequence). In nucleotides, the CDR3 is TGTGCCAGCAGCTTAGCCGGGACAGGGAATAATGAAAAACTGTTTTTT. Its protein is CASSLAGTGNNEKLFF.

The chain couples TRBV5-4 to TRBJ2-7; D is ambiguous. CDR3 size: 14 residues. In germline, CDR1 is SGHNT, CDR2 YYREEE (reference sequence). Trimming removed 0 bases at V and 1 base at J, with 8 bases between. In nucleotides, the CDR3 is TGTGCCAGCAGCTTGGACGGCAGGTCCTACGAGCAGTACTTC. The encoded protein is CASSLDGRSYEQYF.

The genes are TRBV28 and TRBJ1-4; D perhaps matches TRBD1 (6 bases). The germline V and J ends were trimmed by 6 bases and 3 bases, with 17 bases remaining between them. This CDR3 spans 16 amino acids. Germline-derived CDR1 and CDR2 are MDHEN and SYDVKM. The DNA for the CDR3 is TGTGCCAGCAGCCGATCAGGGGTCGGATCTAATGAAAAACTGTTTTTT. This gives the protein CASSRSGVGSNEKLFF.

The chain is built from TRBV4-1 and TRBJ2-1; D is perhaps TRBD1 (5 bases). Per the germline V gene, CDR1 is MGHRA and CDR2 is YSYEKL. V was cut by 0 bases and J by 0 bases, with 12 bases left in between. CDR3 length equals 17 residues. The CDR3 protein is CASSQEVRASSYNEQFF. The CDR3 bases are TGCGCCAGCAGCCAAGAAGTCAGGGCTAGCTCCTACAATGAGCAGTTCTTC.

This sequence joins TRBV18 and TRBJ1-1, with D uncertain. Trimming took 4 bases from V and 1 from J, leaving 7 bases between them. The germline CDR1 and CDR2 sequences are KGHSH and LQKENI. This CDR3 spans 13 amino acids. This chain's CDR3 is CASSQQQNTEAFF. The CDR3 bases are TGTGCCAGCTCACAACAGCAGAACACTGAAGCTTTCTTT.

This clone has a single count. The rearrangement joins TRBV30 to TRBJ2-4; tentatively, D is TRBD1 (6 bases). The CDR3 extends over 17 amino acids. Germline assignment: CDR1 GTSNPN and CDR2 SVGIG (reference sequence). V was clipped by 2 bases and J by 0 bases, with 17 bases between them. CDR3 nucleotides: TGTGCCTGGAGTATCGGACAGTATATTTTAGCCAAAAACATTCAGTACTTC. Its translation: CAWSIGQYILAKNIQYF.

In DNA form, the CDR3 reads TGTGCCTGGAGTGCCTCTACAGGGGAACAGCCCCAGCATTTT. Protein: CAWSASTGEQPQHF. The V call is TRBV30, the J call TRBJ1-5, with TRBD1 identical over 7 bases. CDR1 and CDR2 from the germline V gene are GTSNPN and SVGIG (reference sequence). The CDR3 is made up of 14 amino acids. V gave up 1 base and J gave up 7 bases; unmatched junction bases: 7.

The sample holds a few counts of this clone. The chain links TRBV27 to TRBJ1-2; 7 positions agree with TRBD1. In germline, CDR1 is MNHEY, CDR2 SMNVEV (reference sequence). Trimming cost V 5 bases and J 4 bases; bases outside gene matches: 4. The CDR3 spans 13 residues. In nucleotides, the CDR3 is TGTGCCAGCAGTCTAACAGGGGCCTATGGCTACACCTTC. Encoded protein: CASSLTGAYGYTF.

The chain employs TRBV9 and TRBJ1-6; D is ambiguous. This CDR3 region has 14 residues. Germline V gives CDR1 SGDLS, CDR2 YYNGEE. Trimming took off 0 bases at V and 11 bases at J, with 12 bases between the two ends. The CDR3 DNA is TGTGCCAGCAGCGTAGACCTTCTGGCGGCACCCCTCCACTTT. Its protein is CASSVDLLAAPLHF.

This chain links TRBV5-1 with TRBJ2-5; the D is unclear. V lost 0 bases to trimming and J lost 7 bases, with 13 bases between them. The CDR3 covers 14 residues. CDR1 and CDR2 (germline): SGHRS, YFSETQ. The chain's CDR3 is CASSLESGFGTQYF. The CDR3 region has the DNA TGCGCCAGCAGCTTGGAGTCAGGCTTCGGGACCCAGTACTTC.

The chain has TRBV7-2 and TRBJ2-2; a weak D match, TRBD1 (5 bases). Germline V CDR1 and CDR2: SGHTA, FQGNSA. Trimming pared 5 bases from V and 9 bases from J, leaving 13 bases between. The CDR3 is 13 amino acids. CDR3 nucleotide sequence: TGTGCCAGCAGCCCGATCAGGGTCAGGGAGCTGTTTTTT. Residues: CASSPIRVRELFF.

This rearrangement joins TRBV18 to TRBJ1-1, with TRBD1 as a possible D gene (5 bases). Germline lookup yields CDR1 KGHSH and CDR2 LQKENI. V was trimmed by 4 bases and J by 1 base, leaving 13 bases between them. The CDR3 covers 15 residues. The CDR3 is CASSLQGVENTEAFF. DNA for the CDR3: TGTGCCAGCTCACTCCAAGGGGTTGAGAACACTGAAGCTTTCTTT.

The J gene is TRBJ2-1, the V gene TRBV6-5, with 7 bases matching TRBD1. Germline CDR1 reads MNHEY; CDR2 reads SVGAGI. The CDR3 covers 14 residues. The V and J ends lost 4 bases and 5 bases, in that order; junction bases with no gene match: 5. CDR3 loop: CASSLDRFDNEQFF. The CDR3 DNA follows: TGTGCCAGCAGTTTGGACAGGTTTGACAATGAGCAGTTCTTC.